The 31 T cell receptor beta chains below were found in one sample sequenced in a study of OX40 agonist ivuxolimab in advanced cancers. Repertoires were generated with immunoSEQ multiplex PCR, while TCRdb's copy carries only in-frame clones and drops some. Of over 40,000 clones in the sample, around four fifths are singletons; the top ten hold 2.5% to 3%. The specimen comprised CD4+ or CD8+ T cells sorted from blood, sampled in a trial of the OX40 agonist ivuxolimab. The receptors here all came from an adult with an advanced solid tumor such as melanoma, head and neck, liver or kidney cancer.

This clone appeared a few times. CDR3 loop: CAISGGTGADNQPQHF. Here the CDR3 DNA reads TGTGCCATCAGTGGGGGGACAGGGGCGGATAATCAGCCCCAGCATTTT. The J gene is TRBJ1-5, the V gene TRBV10-3; 10 bases match TRBD1. The V gene's germline CDR1 is ENHRY and CDR2 SYGVKD. The length of the CDR3 is 16 residues. The trim removed 4 bases at V and 4 bases at J, leaving 7 bases unmatched.

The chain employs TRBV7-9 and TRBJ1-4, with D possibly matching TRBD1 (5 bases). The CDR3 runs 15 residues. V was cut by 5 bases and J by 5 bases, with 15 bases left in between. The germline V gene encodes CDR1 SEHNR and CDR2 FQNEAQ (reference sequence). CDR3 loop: CASSPRGQRNEKLFF. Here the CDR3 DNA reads TGTGCCAGCAGCCCAAGGGGTCAACGAAATGAAAAACTGTTTTTT.

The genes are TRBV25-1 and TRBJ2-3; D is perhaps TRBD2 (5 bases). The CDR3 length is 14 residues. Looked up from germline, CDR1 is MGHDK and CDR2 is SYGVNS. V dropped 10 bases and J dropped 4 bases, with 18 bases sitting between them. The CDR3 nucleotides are TGTGCCACCAACCAACGGGGTTTGGCAGATACGCAGTATTTT. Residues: CATNQRGLADTQYF. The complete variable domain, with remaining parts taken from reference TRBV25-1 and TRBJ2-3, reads EADIYQTPRYLVIGTGKKITLECSQTMGHDKMYWYQQDPGMELHLIHYSYGVNSTEKGDLSSESTVSRIRTEHFPLTLESARPSHTSQYLCATNQRGLADTQYFGPGTRLTVL.

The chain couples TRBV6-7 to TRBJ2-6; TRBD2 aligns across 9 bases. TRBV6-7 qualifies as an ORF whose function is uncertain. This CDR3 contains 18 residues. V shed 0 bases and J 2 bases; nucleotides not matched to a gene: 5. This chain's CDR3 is CASSYSGSGRAGANVLTF. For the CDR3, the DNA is TGTGCCAGCAGTTACTCGGGTAGCGGGAGAGCTGGGGCCAACGTCCTGACTTTC.

CDR3 in amino acids: CASSLGLFWGLYEQFF. CDR3 nucleotides: TGTGCCAGCAGTTTAGGGCTATTTTGGGGGCTGTATGAGCAGTTCTTC. V and J are TRBV28 and TRBJ2-1, with D maybe TRBD1 (6 bases). The CDR3 has 16 residues. From germline, CDR1 is MDHEN and CDR2 SYDVKM. Trimming pared 2 bases from V and 8 bases from J, leaving 19 bases between.

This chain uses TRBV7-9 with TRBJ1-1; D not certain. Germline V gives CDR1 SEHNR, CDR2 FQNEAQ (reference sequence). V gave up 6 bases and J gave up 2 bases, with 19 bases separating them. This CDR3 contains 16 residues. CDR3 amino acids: CASRLAAALTNTEAFF. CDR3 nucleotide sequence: TGTGCCAGCAGACTAGCAGCCGCTCTTACAAACACTGAAGCTTTCTTT.

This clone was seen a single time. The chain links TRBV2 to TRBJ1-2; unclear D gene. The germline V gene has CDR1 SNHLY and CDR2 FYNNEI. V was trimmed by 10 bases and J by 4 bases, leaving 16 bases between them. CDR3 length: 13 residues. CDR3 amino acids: CATLRDEGYGYTF. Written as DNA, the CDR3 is TGTGCCACCCTAAGAGACGAGGGCTATGGCTACACCTTC.

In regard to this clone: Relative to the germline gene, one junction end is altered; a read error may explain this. This CDR3 is CTSSFRDESTEAFF. DNA for the CDR3: TGTACCAGCAGTTTCCGGGACGAGAGCACTGAAGCTTTCTTT. The chain couples TRBV27 to TRBJ1-1, with D possibly being TRBD1 (5 bases). Germline CDR1 is MNHEY and CDR2 is SMNVEV (reference sequence). The CDR3 extends over 14 amino acids.

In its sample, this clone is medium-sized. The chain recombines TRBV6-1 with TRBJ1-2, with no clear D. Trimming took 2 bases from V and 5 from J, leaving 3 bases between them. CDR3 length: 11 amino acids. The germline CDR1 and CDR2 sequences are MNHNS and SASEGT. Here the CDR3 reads CASSEWYGYTF. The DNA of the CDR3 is TGTGCCAGCAGTGAATGGTATGGCTACACCTTC.

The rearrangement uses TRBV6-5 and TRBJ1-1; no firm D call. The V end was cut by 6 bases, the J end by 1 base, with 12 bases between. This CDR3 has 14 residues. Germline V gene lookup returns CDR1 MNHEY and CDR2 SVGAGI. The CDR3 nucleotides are TGTGCCAGCAGGGGCGGTTGGGGGAACACTGAAGCTTTCTTT. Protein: CASRGGWGNTEAFF.

CDR3 in amino acids: CASSPPAHRAQGEAFF. Written as DNA, the CDR3 is TGTGCCAGCAGTCCTCCCGCACACCGGGCCCAGGGTGAAGCTTTCTTT. V and J are TRBV28 and TRBJ1-1; perhaps TRBD1 as D (5 bases). Germline CDR1 and CDR2: MDHEN and SYDVKM. Trimming took off 5 bases at V and 7 bases at J, with 23 bases between the two ends. The CDR3 is made up of 16 amino acids.

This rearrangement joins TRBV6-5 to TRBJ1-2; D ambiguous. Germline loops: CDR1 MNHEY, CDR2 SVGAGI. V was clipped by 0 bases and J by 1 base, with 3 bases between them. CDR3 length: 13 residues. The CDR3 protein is CASSYSLNYGYTF. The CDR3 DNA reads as TGTGCCAGCAGTTACTCGCTTAACTATGGCTACACCTTC.

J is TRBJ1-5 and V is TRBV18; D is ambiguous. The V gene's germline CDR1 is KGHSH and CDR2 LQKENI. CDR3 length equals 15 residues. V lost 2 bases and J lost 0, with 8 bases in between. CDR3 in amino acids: CASSPDINSNQPQHF. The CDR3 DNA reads TGTGCCAGCTCACCAGATATTAATAGCAATCAGCCCCAGCATTTT.

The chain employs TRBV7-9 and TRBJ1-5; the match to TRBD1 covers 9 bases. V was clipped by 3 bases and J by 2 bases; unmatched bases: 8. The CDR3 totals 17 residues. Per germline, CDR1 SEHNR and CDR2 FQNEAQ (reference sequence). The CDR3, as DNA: TGTGCCAGCAGCTTGGGACAGGGAACTTCAGGCAATCAGCCCCAGCATTTT. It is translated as CASSLGQGTSGNQPQHF.

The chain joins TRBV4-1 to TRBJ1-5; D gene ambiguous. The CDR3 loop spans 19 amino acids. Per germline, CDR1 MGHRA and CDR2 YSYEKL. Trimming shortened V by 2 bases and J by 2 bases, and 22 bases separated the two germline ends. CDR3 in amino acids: CASSQKATPSEGGNQPQHF. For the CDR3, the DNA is TGCGCCAGCAGCCAAAAGGCGACCCCCTCCGAGGGTGGCAATCAGCCCCAGCATTTT.

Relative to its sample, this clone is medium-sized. The chain's CDR3 is CASSRPGQPQHF. The CDR3, as DNA: TGTGCCAGCAGTCGGCCGGGGCAGCCCCAGCATTTT. This chain joins TRBV28 and TRBJ1-5; D remains unclear. The CDR3 has 12 amino acids. Germline CDR1 and CDR2: MDHEN and SYDVKM. V was trimmed by 5 bases and J by 7 bases, leaving 9 bases between them.

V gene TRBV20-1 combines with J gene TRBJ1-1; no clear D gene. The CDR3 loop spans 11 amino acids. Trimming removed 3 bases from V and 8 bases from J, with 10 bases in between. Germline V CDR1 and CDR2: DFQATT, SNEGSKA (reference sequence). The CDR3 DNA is TGCAGTGCTAGCTTTAGGGAGGAAGCTTTCTTT. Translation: CSASFREEAFF.

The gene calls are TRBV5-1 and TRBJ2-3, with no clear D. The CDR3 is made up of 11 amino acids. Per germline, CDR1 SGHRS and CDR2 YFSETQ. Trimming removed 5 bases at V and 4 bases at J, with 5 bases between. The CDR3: CASRRSDTQYF. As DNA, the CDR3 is TGCGCCAGCAGGCGTTCAGATACGCAGTATTTT.

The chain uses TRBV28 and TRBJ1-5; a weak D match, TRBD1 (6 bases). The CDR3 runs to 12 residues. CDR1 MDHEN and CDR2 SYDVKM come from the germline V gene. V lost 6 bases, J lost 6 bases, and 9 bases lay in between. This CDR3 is CASRAQGQPQHF. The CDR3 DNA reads TGTGCCAGCAGAGCACAGGGTCAGCCCCAGCATTTT.

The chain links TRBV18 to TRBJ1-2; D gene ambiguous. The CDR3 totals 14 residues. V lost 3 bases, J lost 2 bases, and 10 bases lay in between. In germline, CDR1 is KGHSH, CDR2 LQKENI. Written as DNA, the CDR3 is TGTGCCAGCTCACCGGCAGGCTTAAACTATGGCTACACCTTC. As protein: CASSPAGLNYGYTF.

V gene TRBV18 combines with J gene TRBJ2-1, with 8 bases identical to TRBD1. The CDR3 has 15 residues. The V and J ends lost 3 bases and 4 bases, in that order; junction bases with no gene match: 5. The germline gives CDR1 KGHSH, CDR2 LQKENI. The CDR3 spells CASSPWQGAYNEQFF. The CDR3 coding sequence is TGTGCCAGCTCACCGTGGCAGGGGGCGTACAATGAGCAGTTCTTC.

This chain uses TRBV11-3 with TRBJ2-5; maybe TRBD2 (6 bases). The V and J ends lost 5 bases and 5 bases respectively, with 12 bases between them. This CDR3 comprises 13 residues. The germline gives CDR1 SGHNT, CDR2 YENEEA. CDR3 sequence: CASSLRAGETQYF. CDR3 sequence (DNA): TGTGCCAGCAGCCTCCGGGCGGGGGAGACCCAGTACTTC.

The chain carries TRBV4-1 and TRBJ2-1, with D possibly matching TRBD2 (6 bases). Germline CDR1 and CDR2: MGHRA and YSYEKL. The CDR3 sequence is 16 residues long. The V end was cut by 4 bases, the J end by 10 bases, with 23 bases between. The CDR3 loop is CASSLRGASPRAEQFF. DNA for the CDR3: TGCGCCAGCAGCCTTCGCGGGGCTAGCCCACGGGCCGAGCAGTTCTTC.

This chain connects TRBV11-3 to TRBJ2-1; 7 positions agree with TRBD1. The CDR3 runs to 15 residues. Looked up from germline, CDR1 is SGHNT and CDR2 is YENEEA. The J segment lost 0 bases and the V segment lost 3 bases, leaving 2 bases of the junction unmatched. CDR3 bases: TGTGCCAGCAGCTTCGACAGGGCCTCCTACAATGAGCAGTTCTTC. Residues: CASSFDRASYNEQFF.

The CDR3 DNA reads TGTGCCAGCAGCCAAGTTCCCGGACCCTACGAGCAGTACTTC. Its translation: CASSQVPGPYEQYF. The chain combines TRBV14 with TRBJ2-7, with no clear D. Per the germline V gene, CDR1 is SGHDN and CDR2 is FVKESK. The V end was cut by 1 base, the J end by 2 bases, with 9 bases between. The CDR3 length is 14 residues. Full variable domain (remainder filled in from reference TRBV14 and TRBJ2-7): EAGVTQFPSHSVIEKGQTVTLRCDPISGHDNLYWYRRVMGKEIKFLLHFVKESKQDESGMPNNRFLAERTGGTYSTLKVQPAELEDSGVYFCASSQVPGPYEQYFGPGTRLTVT.

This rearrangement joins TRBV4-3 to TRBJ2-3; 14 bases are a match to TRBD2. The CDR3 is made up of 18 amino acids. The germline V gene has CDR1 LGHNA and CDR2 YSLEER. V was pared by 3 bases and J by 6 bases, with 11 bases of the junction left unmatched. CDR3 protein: CASSQNPGLAGVGDTQYF. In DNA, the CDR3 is TGCGCCAGCAGCCAGAACCCGGGACTAGCGGGAGTGGGTGATACGCAGTATTTT.

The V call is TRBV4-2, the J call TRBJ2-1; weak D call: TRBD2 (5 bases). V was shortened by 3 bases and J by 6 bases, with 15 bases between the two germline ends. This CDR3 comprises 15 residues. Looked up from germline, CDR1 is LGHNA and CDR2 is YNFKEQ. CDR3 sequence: CASSHVSEGPNEQFF. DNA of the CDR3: TGTGCCAGCAGCCACGTATCAGAGGGCCCCAATGAGCAGTTCTTC.

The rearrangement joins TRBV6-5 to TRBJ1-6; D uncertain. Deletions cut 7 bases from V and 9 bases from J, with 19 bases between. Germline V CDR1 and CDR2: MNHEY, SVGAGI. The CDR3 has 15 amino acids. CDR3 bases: TGTGCCAGCACGCGGGGAGGAACGTTGGGTTCACCCCTCCACTTT. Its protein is CASTRGGTLGSPLHF.

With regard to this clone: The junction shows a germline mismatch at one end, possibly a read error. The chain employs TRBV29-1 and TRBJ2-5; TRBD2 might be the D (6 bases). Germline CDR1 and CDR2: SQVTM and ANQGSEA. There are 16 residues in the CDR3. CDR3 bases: TGCAGCGTTGTGAAGGGCTCCACGACCTCTCGGGAGACCCAGCACTTC. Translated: CSVVKGSTTSRETQHF.

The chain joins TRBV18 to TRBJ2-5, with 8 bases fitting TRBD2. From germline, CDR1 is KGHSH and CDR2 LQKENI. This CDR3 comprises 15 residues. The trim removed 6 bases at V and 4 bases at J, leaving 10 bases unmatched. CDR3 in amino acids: CASSPASAGGETQYF. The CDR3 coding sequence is TGTGCCAGCTCTCCGGCTAGCGCGGGGGGAGAGACCCAGTACTTC.

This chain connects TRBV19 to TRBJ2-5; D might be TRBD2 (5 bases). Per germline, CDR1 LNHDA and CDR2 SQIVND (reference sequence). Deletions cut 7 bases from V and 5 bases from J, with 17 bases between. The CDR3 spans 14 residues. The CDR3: CASTQQIGGETQYF. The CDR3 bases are TGTGCCAGTACCCAACAGATCGGAGGCGAGACCCAGTACTTC.